These 27 T cell receptor beta chains were all obtained from the same sample, sequenced in a study of T cell responses to AZD1222 COVID-19 vaccine. TCRdb's table, derived via immunoSEQ multiplex PCR, lists solely in-frame clones and lacks some. The sample yields roughly 110,000 clones, around nine tenths seen once. Sequences were derived from peripheral blood, sampled 28 days after the second AZD1222 dose. The receptors were gathered from an adult who received the AZD1222 COVID-19 vaccine.

This clone showed up just a few times. J is TRBJ1-6 and V is TRBV6-5; D is uncertain. This CDR3 is 15 amino acids long. CDR1 is MNHEY and CDR2 is SVGAGI in the germline V gene. V lost 7 bases and J 10 bases, leaving 20 bases between the germline ends. The CDR3 region is CASMGFGRIGSPLHF. Written as DNA, the CDR3 is TGTGCCAGCATGGGGTTCGGACGGATCGGGTCACCCCTCCACTTT.

V usage is TRBV6-2 or TRBV6-3 and J usage is TRBJ2-1; D not certain. The germline gives CDR1 MNHEY, CDR2 SVGEGT. The V gene lost 2 bases and the J gene lost 4 bases, with 6 bases spanning the gap. The CDR3 is made up of 13 amino acids. The CDR3 sequence is CASSYGRYNEQFF. In DNA form, the CDR3 reads TGTGCCAGCAGTTACGGCAGATACAATGAGCAGTTCTTC.

As DNA, the CDR3 is TGCGCCAGCAGTGAGGCAGGGGGCCACGAGCAGTACTTC. It specifies CASSEAGGHEQYF. The chain joins TRBV10-2 to TRBJ2-7; 8 bases fit TRBD1. This CDR3 has 13 residues. The V and J ends lost 2 bases and 5 bases, in that order; junction bases with no gene match: 2. Germline V gene data show CDR1 as WSHSY and CDR2 as SAAADI.

This clone was observed a handful of times. The DNA for the CDR3 is TGTGCCAGCAGGAAGGGGGCAGATACGCAGTATTTT. Its translation: CASRKGADTQYF. The V call is TRBV2, the J call TRBJ2-3; tentatively, D is TRBD1 (6 bases). Trimming removed 6 bases at V and 4 bases at J, with 8 bases between. The CDR3 has 12 amino acids. Germline assignment: CDR1 SNHLY and CDR2 FYNNEI.

This chain links TRBV6-4 with TRBJ1-2; D possibly corresponds to TRBD1 (5 bases). V was trimmed by 3 bases and J by 6 bases, leaving 17 bases between them. The CDR3 sequence is 15 residues long. Germline-derived CDR1 and CDR2 are MRHNA and SNTAGT. CDR3 DNA sequence: TGTGCCAGCAGTGAATATTCGCAGGGCCCGCATGGCTACACCTTC. Amino acids: CASSEYSQGPHGYTF.

The chain combines TRBV5-5 with TRBJ1-5; 8 nucleotides match TRBD1. J gave up 6 bases and V 4 bases, and 9 bases lay outside the gene matches. CDR1 and CDR2 (germline): SGHKS, YYEKEE (reference sequence). The CDR3 runs to 15 residues. The CDR3 spells CASSRGQGSSQPQHF. The DNA for the CDR3 is TGTGCCAGCAGCCGCGGACAGGGAAGTAGTCAGCCCCAGCATTTT.

The chain combines TRBV5-6 with TRBJ1-5; a weak D match, TRBD1 (5 bases). CDR3 length: 14 amino acids. Germline lookup yields CDR1 SGHDT and CDR2 YYEEEE. V was clipped by 4 bases and J by 3 bases, with 11 bases between them. The DNA of the CDR3 is TGTGCCAGCAGCCAGGGACTTATCAATCAGCCCCAGCATTTT. Its translation: CASSQGLINQPQHF.

V is TRBV7-9 and J is TRBJ1-1; unclear D gene. Germline CDR1 is SEHNR and CDR2 is FQNEAQ (reference sequence). The CDR3 runs to 14 residues. The V end was cut by 3 bases, the J end by 2 bases, with 10 bases between. The CDR3 protein is CASSLGRGNTEAFF. CDR3 nucleotides: TGTGCCAGCAGCTTGGGCCGGGGAAACACTGAAGCTTTCTTT.

The rearrangement uses TRBV12-3 or TRBV12-4 and TRBJ2-7; 8 nucleotides agree with TRBD1. The CDR3 is made up of 13 amino acids. V dropped 5 bases and J dropped 12; count of bases not matched to a gene: 12. CDR3 protein: CASSPAGDRRRYF. The CDR3, as DNA: TGTGCCAGCAGTCCGGCAGGGGACAGGCGTCGGTACTTC.

The rearrangement joins TRBV19 to TRBJ1-6; 8 bases are shared with TRBD1. The CDR3 length is 18 residues. With V trimmed by 6 bases and J by 5 bases, 15 bases remained unmatched. Germline CDR1 and CDR2: LNHDA and SQIVND (reference sequence). CDR3 loop: CASRSPGTGLSHNSPLHF. As DNA, the CDR3 is TGTGCCAGTAGAAGTCCCGGGACAGGCCTCAGCCATAATTCACCCCTCCACTTT.

This chain links TRBV2 with TRBJ1-5; D unresolved. V was trimmed by 6 bases and J by 2 bases, leaving 11 bases between them. Germline CDR1 SNHLY, CDR2 FYNNEI. The CDR3 spans 14 residues. In nucleotides, the CDR3 is TGTGCCAGCAGCCCGCTAATACGCAATCAGCCCCAGCATTTT. It encodes CASSPLIRNQPQHF.

This rearrangement joins TRBV7-6 to TRBJ2-7, with 11 bases identical to TRBD2. J lost 4 bases, V lost 1 base, and 6 bases had no gene match. The CDR3 runs to 16 residues. The germline V gene has CDR1 SGHVS and CDR2 FNYEAQ. The CDR3 DNA sequence: TGTGCCAGCAGCTTAGGGGCTAGCGGGGGGCTGTACGAGCAGTACTTC. As protein: CASSLGASGGLYEQYF.

V is TRBV6-2 or TRBV6-3 and J is TRBJ1-1, with D perhaps matching TRBD1 (5 bases). V lost 2 bases, J lost 3 bases, and 10 bases lay in between. Germline V gene lookup returns CDR1 MNHEY and CDR2 SVGEGT. This CDR3 spans 14 amino acids. CDR3 residues: CASSYRGSDTEAFF. Written as DNA, the CDR3 is TGTGCCAGCAGTTACAGGGGCTCGGACACTGAAGCTTTCTTT.

The V and J genes are TRBV4-2 and TRBJ2-3; D not resolved. Germline CDR1 reads LGHNA; CDR2 reads YNFKEQ. This CDR3 region has 17 residues. V shed 1 base and J shed 4 bases, with 18 bases lying between them. The CDR3 spells CASSQGSRSNAADTQYF. The CDR3 DNA reads as TGTGCCAGCAGCCAAGGGTCCAGGTCCAACGCGGCAGATACGCAGTATTTT.

The chain recombines TRBV7-2 with TRBJ1-2; 7 positions match TRBD1. After removal of 5 bases from V and 8 bases from J, the junction contained 11 bases not matched to a gene. The CDR3 contains 14 residues. Germline V gives CDR1 SGHTA, CDR2 FQGNSA. The CDR3 DNA reads TGTGCCAGCAGCCCCCGGGACAGCTTCGGAGGCTACACCTTC. Translated: CASSPRDSFGGYTF.

With regard to this clone: An end of the junction does not agree with germline; a read error may underlie this. V and J are TRBV6-6 and TRBJ2-7; 7 bases match TRBD1. The germline V gene encodes CDR1 MNHNY and CDR2 SVGAGI (reference sequence). This CDR3 region has 14 residues. Written as DNA, the CDR3 is TGTGCCAGCAGTTACTCCGGACAGGTTGGGCGACCCGACTTC. This translates into CASSYSGQVGRPDF.

The chain couples TRBV28 to TRBJ1-2, with D uncertain. The germline V and J ends were trimmed by 3 bases and 4 bases, with 6 bases remaining between them. CDR3 length: 12 residues. From germline, CDR1 is MDHEN and CDR2 SYDVKM. CDR3 nucleotides: TGTGCCAGCAGTTTTGGGAGCTATGGCTACACCTTC. It encodes CASSFGSYGYTF.

The gene calls are TRBV4-1 and TRBJ1-4, with D hard to call. The V gene's germline CDR1 is MGHRA and CDR2 YSYEKL. CDR3 size: 18 residues. The V end lost 0 bases, the J end lost 0 bases, and 14 bases lay between the germline ends. The CDR3 loop reads CASSQDGRTHATNEKLFF. The CDR3 nucleotides are TGCGCCAGCAGCCAAGATGGCCGCACTCACGCAACTAATGAAAAACTGTTTTTT.

The gene calls are TRBV11-2 and TRBJ1-2; D unresolved. CDR3 size: 13 residues. Germline V gene sequence: CDR1 SGHAT, CDR2 FQNNGV. Trimming removed 3 bases from V and 2 bases from J, with 7 bases in between. The CDR3 is CASSFSGNYGYTF. For the CDR3, the DNA is TGTGCCAGCAGCTTTTCTGGGAACTATGGCTACACCTTC.

In its sample, this clone was seen once. The chain carries TRBV19 and TRBJ1-5; TRBD1 matches at 7 bases. The CDR3 extends over 15 amino acids. Germline trimming cut 5 bases from V and 2 bases from J; bases unmatched to any gene: 6. CDR1 is LNHDA, CDR2 SQIVND, per germline (reference sequence). For the CDR3, the DNA is TGTGCCAGTAGTGCCACAGGGGAGGGCAATCAGCCCCAGCATTTT. Amino acids: CASSATGEGNQPQHF.

V usage is TRBV27 and J usage is TRBJ2-2, with TRBD1 matching 12 bases. Trimming took 5 bases from V and 6 from J; bases not matched to a gene: 7. This CDR3 region has 16 residues. Germline assignment: CDR1 MNHEY and CDR2 SMNVEV (reference sequence). CDR3 amino acids: CASSPRGQGAAGELFF. The DNA for the CDR3 is TGTGCCAGCAGTCCGCGGGGACAGGGGGCTGCCGGGGAGCTGTTTTTT.

The chain employs TRBV25-1 and TRBJ2-7; D not certain. The V gene's germline CDR1 is MGHDK and CDR2 SYGVNS. CDR3 size: 13 residues. Trimming shortened V by 10 bases and J by 3 bases, and 16 bases separated the two germline ends. In DNA form, the CDR3 reads TGTGCCACCAAAGGGCGAGAGGTCTACGAGCAGTACTTC. As protein: CATKGREVYEQYF.

The chain is built from TRBV9 and TRBJ2-7, with D unresolved. Germline lookup yields CDR1 SGDLS and CDR2 YYNGEE. Trimming took 4 bases from V and 0 from J, leaving 11 bases between them. The length of the CDR3 is 14 residues. CDR3 loop: CASSSEAISYEQYF. The CDR3 DNA is TGTGCCAGCAGCTCAGAGGCCATCTCCTACGAGCAGTACTTC.

The CDR3 loop reads CASSPGLGTEAFF. CDR3 in DNA: TGTGCCAGCAGCCCCGGTTTGGGCACTGAAGCTTTCTTT. V and J are TRBV5-4 and TRBJ1-1; the D is unclear. V lost 4 bases, J lost 4 bases, and 11 bases lay in between. The CDR3 is 13 amino acids. The germline V gene encodes CDR1 SGHNT and CDR2 YYREEE (reference sequence). Looking up the rest from reference TRBV5-4 and TRBJ1-1 gives the full variable domain: ETGVTQSPTHLIKTRGQQVTLRCSSQSGHNTVSWYQQALGQGPQFIFQYYREEENGRGNFPPRFSGLQFPNYSSELNVNALELDDSALYLCASSPGLGTEAFFGQGTRLTVV.

The V gene is TRBV5-1, the J gene TRBJ1-6; possibly TRBD1 for D (5 bases). The V gene's germline CDR1 is SGHRS and CDR2 YFSETQ. V lost 3 bases and J 9 bases, leaving 13 bases between the germline ends. The CDR3 runs to 14 residues. The CDR3 here is CASSSTVLRSPLHF. The CDR3 DNA reads TGCGCCAGCAGCTCGACAGTACTACGTTCACCCCTCCACTTT.

The chain uses TRBV7-6 and TRBJ2-7; 7 nucleotides match TRBD1. Germline-derived CDR1 and CDR2 are SGHVS and FNYEAQ. J gave up 5 bases and V 4 bases, and 11 bases lay outside the gene matches. The CDR3 consists of 15 residues. CDR3 coding DNA: TGTGCCAGCAGCTCCCCCTTTGAGGGGGCGGACGAGCAGTACTTC. This gives the protein CASSSPFEGADEQYF.

The CDR3 region is CAISGGQGVGELFF. The CDR3 DNA reads as TGTGCCATCAGTGGAGGACAGGGGGTCGGGGAGCTGTTTTTT. This sequence joins TRBV10-3 and TRBJ2-2; 10 bases fit TRBD1. V lost 4 bases and J lost 7; bases outside the gene matches: 3. Germline V gene data show CDR1 as ENHRY and CDR2 as SYGVKD. The CDR3 has 14 amino acids.